One and the same sample provided the 27 T cell receptor beta chains below, sequenced in a study of response to subunit inactivated influenza vaccine. One entry per CDR3 protein, called by TCRdb with MiXCR from the RT-PCR reads. The profile covers 450,000 to 550,000 distinct CDR3 sequences, with less than 30% appearing a single time and approximately 1.9% taken by the ten largest. This specimen was CD4+ T cells sorted from PBMCs, taken about 5 days after vaccination. All receptors come from a man between 45 and 60 years old who received an inactivated influenza vaccine.

V and J are TRBV12-3 or TRBV12-4 and TRBJ2-7; unclear D gene. CDR3 size: 14 residues. V was trimmed by 1 base and J by 1 base, leaving 8 bases between them. The CDR3 DNA sequence: TGTGCCAGCAGTTTAGGCGACGGTTCCTACGAGCAGTACTTC. Its translation is CASSLGDGSYEQYF.

This clonotype has a handful of counts. The chain joins TRBV12-3 or TRBV12-4 to TRBJ2-7; 9 positions agree with TRBD2. The CDR3 consists of 15 residues. V lost 5 bases to trimming and J lost 3 bases; unmatched junction nucleotides: 8. The CDR3 spells CASSARLAADYEQYF. CDR3 in DNA: TGTGCCAGCAGTGCTCGACTAGCGGCAGACTACGAGCAGTACTTC.

The chain employs TRBV5-6 and TRBJ2-1; TRBD2 agrees at 11 bases. This CDR3 region has 15 residues. Germline V gene data show CDR1 as SGHDT and CDR2 as YYEEEE. J was trimmed by 7 bases and V by 2 bases; bases with no gene match: 5. CDR3 nucleotide sequence: TGTGCCAGCAGCTTTATGTTAGCGGGGGGGAATGAGCAGTTCTTC. Translation gives CASSFMLAGGNEQFF. Combining the CDR3 with reference TRBV5-6 and TRBJ2-1 gives the whole variable domain DAGVTQSPTHLIKTRGQQVTLRCSPKSGHDTVSWYQQALGQGPQFIFQYYEEEERQRGNFPDRFSGHQFPNYSSELNVNALLLGDSALYLCASSFMLAGGNEQFFGPGTRLTVL.

V and J are TRBV9 and TRBJ2-1; D gene ambiguous. Germline V gives CDR1 SGDLS, CDR2 YYNGEE. With 0 bases removed from V and 2 bases from J, the gap between germline ends came to 9 bases. The CDR3 loop spans 15 amino acids. For the CDR3, the DNA is TGTGCCAGCAGCGTAGAACCCAGTGCCTACAATGAGCAGTTCTTC. It specifies CASSVEPSAYNEQFF.

This rearrangement joins TRBV6-5 to TRBJ2-1, with 11 bases that match TRBD1. V was clipped by 4 bases and J by 12 bases; unmatched bases: 5. Germline V gene lookup returns CDR1 MNHEY and CDR2 SVGAGI. CDR3 size: 13 residues. CDR3 nucleotides: TGTGCCAGCAGTTTAGGGACAGGGGGATGGCAGTTCTTC. Translating gives CASSLGTGGWQFF.

CDR3 sequence: CSARRWVRDRDTEAFF. CDR3 nucleotides: TGCAGTGCTAGGAGATGGGTAAGGGACAGGGACACTGAAGCTTTCTTT. The genes are TRBV20-1 and TRBJ1-1; 9 nucleotides match TRBD1. The CDR3 has 16 amino acids. J lost 3 bases, V lost 3 bases, and 11 bases had no gene match. Germline CDR1 reads DFQATT; CDR2 reads SNEGSKA (reference sequence).

J is TRBJ1-1 and V is TRBV3-1, with D possibly matching TRBD1 (5 bases). CDR1 and CDR2 (germline): LGHDT, YNNKEL (reference sequence). V was trimmed by 4 bases and J by 4 bases, leaving 13 bases between them. The CDR3 totals 14 residues. CDR3 amino acids: CASSLGQGPTEAFF. DNA of the CDR3: TGTGCCAGCAGCCTTGGTCAGGGTCCCACTGAAGCTTTCTTT.

V usage is TRBV20-1 and J usage is TRBJ2-3, with 8 bases lining up with TRBD2. J was trimmed by 2 bases and V by 3 bases; bases with no gene match: 7. The CDR3 loop spans 15 amino acids. CDR1 is DFQATT, CDR2 SNEGSKA, per germline (reference sequence). The CDR3 DNA reads TGCAGTGCTAGGCGGACTAGCATCTCCACAGATACGCAGTATTTT. It encodes CSARRTSISTDTQYF.

The sample holds a few counts of this clonotype. This rearrangement joins TRBV27 to TRBJ2-3, with D perhaps matching TRBD2 (5 bases). The V and J ends lost 6 bases and 4 bases respectively, with 17 bases between them. CDR3 length: 15 amino acids. CDR1 and CDR2 (germline): MNHEY, SMNVEV (reference sequence). The CDR3 sequence: CASSLGLARADTQYF. CDR3 nucleotide sequence: TGTGCCAGCAGCCTCGGCCTAGCTCGGGCAGATACGCAGTATTTT.

This clonotype has only a few counts. The V gene is TRBV7-2, the J gene TRBJ2-3; possible D gene TRBD1, 6 bases. Trimming left V 5 bases short and J 4 bases short, with 13 bases between. There are 14 residues in the CDR3. Per germline, CDR1 SGHTA and CDR2 FQGNSA. CDR3 in DNA: TGTGCCAGCAGCCTCGACAGGTCTTCAGATACGCAGTATTTT. This sequence encodes CASSLDRSSDTQYF.

The chain combines TRBV20-1 with TRBJ2-7, with TRBD1 matching 7 bases. Germline V gives CDR1 DFQATT, CDR2 SNEGSKA (reference sequence). V dropped 6 bases and J dropped 0; count of bases not matched to a gene: 2. The length of the CDR3 is 12 residues. The CDR3 nucleotides read TGCAGTGCCAGGACAGGCTCCTACGAGCAGTACTTC. This translates into CSARTGSYEQYF.

This clonotype was detected only a few times. The CDR3 DNA is TGTGCCACCAGTGATTGGAGCGGGAGTAACTACAATGAGCAGTTCTTC. It is translated as CATSDWSGSNYNEQFF. The V and J genes are TRBV24-1 and TRBJ2-1; TRBD2 aligns across 8 bases. This CDR3 has 16 amino acids. The V segment lost 2 bases and the J segment 3 bases; nucleotides outside the gene matches: 5. Germline assignment: CDR1 KGHDR and CDR2 SFDVKD.

The chain carries TRBV7-2 and TRBJ1-6; no clear D gene. The CDR3 is 13 amino acids. The V and J ends lost 6 bases and 9 bases respectively, with 12 bases between them. From germline, CDR1 is SGHTA and CDR2 FQGNSA. The CDR3 DNA is TGTGCCAGCAGTGTCCTTACTCTTTCACCCCTCCACTTT. This translates into CASSVLTLSPLHF. Full variable domain (missing parts from reference TRBV7-2 and TRBJ1-6): GAGVSQSPSNKVTEKGKDVELRCDPISGHTALYWYRQSLGQGLEFLIYFQGNSAPDKSGLPSDRFSAERTGGSVSTLTIQRTQQEDSAVYLCASSVLTLSPLHFGNGTRLTVT.

There are a few counts of this clonotype. The J gene is TRBJ2-2, the V gene TRBV6-1; D remains ambiguous. The CDR3 runs to 14 residues. V was cut by 5 bases and J by 1 base, with 8 bases left in between. Germline CDR1 and CDR2: MNHNS and SASEGT. The CDR3 reads CASSRFGNTGELFF. CDR3 nucleotides: TGTGCCAGCAGTCGATTTGGGAACACCGGGGAGCTGTTTTTT.

This clonotype was detected a few times. This chain connects TRBV25-1 to TRBJ1-4; perhaps TRBD1 as D (5 bases). CDR1 and CDR2 (germline): MGHDK, SYGVNS. V shed 2 bases and J shed 10 bases, with 11 bases lying between them. CDR3 length: 13 residues. CDR3 DNA: TGTGCCAGCAGTGAAGTACGGGGGTCAAAACTGTTTTTT. Translated: CASSEVRGSKLFF.

The genes are TRBV6-1 and TRBJ2-5, with 10 bases aligning to TRBD2. Germline V gene lookup returns CDR1 MNHNS and CDR2 SASEGT. V lost 7 bases, J lost 5 bases, and 7 bases stayed unmatched. CDR3 length: 14 amino acids. CDR3 coding DNA: TGTGCCAGCAAGAGCGGGGGGGCCCGGGAGACCCAGTACTTC. It is translated as CASKSGGARETQYF.

The V gene is TRBV3-1, the J gene TRBJ2-2; TRBD2 matches at 12 bases. The germline CDR1 and CDR2 sequences are LGHDT and YNNKEL (reference sequence). The V gene end was trimmed by 2 bases and the J gene end by 7 bases; junction bases not matched to a gene: 8. The length of the CDR3 is 17 residues. This CDR3 reads CASSQTAGLAGHGELFF. The CDR3 nucleotides read TGTGCCAGCAGCCAAACCGCGGGACTAGCGGGTCACGGGGAGCTGTTTTTT.

This clonotype was picked up a small number of times. The genes are TRBV10-3 and TRBJ1-3; D not certain. The CDR3 contains 12 residues. V dropped 10 bases and J dropped 0 bases, with 7 bases sitting between them. Per the germline V gene, CDR1 is ENHRY and CDR2 is SYGVKD. DNA of the CDR3: TGTGCCACACAGAGCTCTGGAAACACCATATATTTT. Translated: CATQSSGNTIYF.

This clonotype was observed a few times. The chain carries TRBV7-2 and TRBJ2-4; 8 bases agree with TRBD1. CDR1 and CDR2 (germline): SGHTA, FQGNSA. This CDR3 contains 12 residues. The junction had 3 bases not matched to a gene; V was cut back by 5 bases and J by 9 bases. CDR3 bases: TGTGCCAGCAGCCGCGGGACAGGCATTCAGTACTTC. Its translation is CASSRGTGIQYF.

This sequence joins TRBV12-3 or TRBV12-4 and TRBJ2-5; unclear D gene. The CDR3 contains 13 residues. Between the trimmed V and J ends, which lost 5 bases and 1 base, there was a span of 8 bases. CDR3 in DNA: TGTGCCAGCAGTCAACAACGCCAAGAGACCCAGTACTTC. Translation: CASSQQRQETQYF.

This clonotype has more than one count but fewer than ten. The chain links TRBV12-3 or TRBV12-4 to TRBJ1-5, with D unclear. The ends were cut back, 3 bases at V and 6 bases at J, with 9 bases in the middle. The CDR3 is made up of 13 amino acids. CDR3 in amino acids: CASSFEGIQPQHF. CDR3 nucleotides: TGTGCCAGCAGTTTTGAGGGAATTCAGCCCCAGCATTTT.

This clonotype occurred a few times. This rearrangement joins TRBV4-3 to TRBJ2-7; either TRBD1 or TRBD2 may fit D (6 bases each). Germline CDR1 reads LGHNA; CDR2 reads YSLEER. Trimming cost V 0 bases and J 6 bases, with 9 bases left between them. The CDR3 length is 13 residues. The CDR3 DNA reads TGCGCCAGCAGCCAAGAGTGGGGGGCCGAGCAGTACTTC. Encoded protein: CASSQEWGAEQYF.

This clonotype was picked up a small number of times. This chain uses TRBV5-1 with TRBJ2-2; tentative D call: TRBD1 (5 bases). The CDR3 runs 14 residues. Germline V CDR1 and CDR2: SGHRS, YFSETQ. Trimming stripped 0 bases from V and 7 bases from J, with 10 bases between. CDR3 DNA sequence: TGCGCCAGCAGCTTGGTCCAGGGCCACGGGGAGCTGTTTTTT. It yields the protein CASSLVQGHGELFF.

V usage is TRBV12-3 or TRBV12-4 and J usage is TRBJ2-1; D remains ambiguous. V lost 2 bases to trimming and J lost 9 bases, with 11 bases between them. This CDR3 has 13 amino acids. DNA for the CDR3: TGTGCCAGCAGTTTAAATGCTATTGGTGAGCAGTTCTTC. The encoded protein is CASSLNAIGEQFF.

The chain joins TRBV28 to TRBJ1-4; D may be TRBD1 (6 bases). Trimming removed 11 bases at V and 7 bases at J, with 17 bases between. The CDR3 runs to 13 residues. Germline lookup yields CDR1 MDHEN and CDR2 SYDVKM. The CDR3 is CAVPAGASEKLFF. CDR3 DNA sequence: TGTGCCGTGCCGGCAGGGGCATCTGAAAAACTGTTTTTT.

The V gene is TRBV10-3, the J gene TRBJ2-3; TRBD2 is a possible D gene (7 bases). In germline, CDR1 is ENHRY, CDR2 SYGVKD. The CDR3 is 15 residues long. V dropped 3 bases and J dropped 1 base, with 11 bases sitting between them. As DNA, the CDR3 is TGTGCCATCAGTGAAGCCGGGGGGCGCACAGATACGCAGTATTTT. Its translation: CAISEAGGRTDTQYF.

This clonotype was found a few times. The chain combines TRBV5-1 with TRBJ2-3, with 10 bases identical to TRBD1. The CDR3 is 16 amino acids. The J segment lost 1 base and the V segment lost 0 bases, leaving 2 bases of the junction unmatched. CDR1 SGHRS and CDR2 YFSETQ come from the germline V gene. The CDR3 DNA follows: TGCGCCAGCAGCTTGGGGGACAGGGGTGGCACAGATACGCAGTATTTT. Translating it yields CASSLGDRGGTDTQYF. The variable domain in full, completed from reference TRBV5-1 and TRBJ2-3, reads KAGVTQTPRYLIKTRGQQVTLSCSPISGHRSVSWYQQTPGQGLQFLFEYFSETQRNKGNFPGRFSGRQFSNSRSEMNVSTLELGDSALYLCASSLGDRGGTDTQYFGPGTRLTVL.